Below are 27 T cell receptor beta chains sequenced from a single sample in a study of control samples from healthy donors and cancer patients. TCRdb keeps only in-frame clones here, not all; method: immunoSEQ multiplex PCR. The sample consists of around 76,000 clones, approximately 94% of them appearing once. Sequenced: blood. These receptors originate from a woman in her thirties or forties in good health.

The gene calls are TRBV7-8 and TRBJ1-2; D remains ambiguous. CDR1 is SGHVS and CDR2 is FQNEAQ in the germline V gene. This CDR3 spans 13 amino acids. Trimming pared 5 bases from V and 10 bases from J, leaving 17 bases between. The CDR3 here is CASSPGGLYIYTF. CDR3 nucleotide sequence: TGTGCCAGCAGCCCTGGCGGCCTGTATATCTACACCTTC. Filled out from reference TRBV7-8 and TRBJ1-2, the complete variable domain reads GAGVSQSPRYKVAKRGQDVALRCDPISGHVSLFWYQQALGQGPEFLTYFQNEAQLDKSGLPSDRFFAERPEGSVSTLKIQRTQQEDSAVYLCASSPGGLYIYTFGSGTRLTVV.

J is TRBJ2-7 and V is TRBV13; possibly TRBD1 for D (5 bases). Looked up from germline, CDR1 is PRHDT and CDR2 is FYEKMQ (reference sequence). The ends were cut back, 0 bases at V and 5 bases at J, with 8 bases in the middle. The CDR3 is 13 residues long. CDR3 bases: TGTGCCAGCAGCTTAGGCCAGGGTAACGAGCAGTACTTC. It yields the protein CASSLGQGNEQYF.

This clone appeared once. J is TRBJ1-5 and V is TRBV27, with a weak D call TRBD1 (5 bases). This CDR3 comprises 17 residues. Germline V lookup: CDR1 MNHEY, CDR2 SMNVEV (reference sequence). V dropped 2 bases and J dropped 1 base, with 15 bases sitting between them. The CDR3 coding sequence is TGTGCCAGCAGTTTAGCCGGGGCGATGTTCAGCAATCAGCCCCAGCATTTT. Its translation: CASSLAGAMFSNQPQHF.

The chain has TRBV18 and TRBJ1-4; TRBD1 is a possible D gene (6 bases). The germline gives CDR1 KGHSH, CDR2 LQKENI. The CDR3 covers 17 residues. The V end lost 2 bases, the J end lost 5 bases, and 18 bases lay between the germline ends. CDR3 amino acids: CASSPTSGTNKNEKLFF. The CDR3 nucleotides read TGTGCCAGCTCACCAACATCCGGGACAAATAAAAATGAAAAACTGTTTTTT.

The rearrangement links TRBV4-2 to TRBJ2-7; D perhaps matches TRBD2 (6 bases). The V end lost 4 bases, the J end lost 0 bases, and 19 bases lay between the germline ends. The CDR3 totals 17 residues. In germline, CDR1 is LGHNA, CDR2 YNFKEQ. CDR3 DNA: TGTGCCAGCAGCCCGGTAGGAGGGACGGGCAACTCCTACGAGCAGTACTTC. Encoded protein: CASSPVGGTGNSYEQYF.

This chain's CDR3 is CASSLAVGQGADTQYF. In nucleotides, the CDR3 is TGCGCCAGCAGCTTGGCCGTGGGACAGGGGGCAGATACGCAGTATTTT. This rearrangement joins TRBV5-1 to TRBJ2-3; 11 bases agree with TRBD1. After removal of 0 bases from V and 4 bases from J, the junction contained 4 bases not matched to a gene. The CDR3 covers 16 residues. The germline V gene encodes CDR1 SGHRS and CDR2 YFSETQ.

The J gene is TRBJ1-3, the V gene TRBV4-1; D is unclear. V was pared by 2 bases and J by 0 bases, with 5 bases between. The CDR3 is made up of 14 amino acids. CDR1 and CDR2 from the germline V gene are MGHRA and YSYEKL. This CDR3 reads CASSQPVSGNTIYF. The CDR3 DNA reads TGCGCCAGCAGCCAACCGGTCTCTGGAAACACCATATATTTT.

The CDR3 nucleotides are TGCGCCAGCAGCCAAGGGACTAGCGGGGGGGCCTCAGTCTATAATACGCAGTATTTT. Protein: CASSQGTSGGASVYNTQYF. This chain joins TRBV4-1 and TRBJ2-3; 15 nucleotides agree with TRBD2. Germline values: CDR1 MGHRA, CDR2 YSYEKL. The trim removed 1 base at V and 7 bases at J, leaving 12 bases unmatched. This CDR3 has 19 amino acids.

The chain links TRBV10-3 to TRBJ1-1; no firm D call. CDR3 length: 11 amino acids. Trimming cost V 2 bases and J 11 bases, with 9 bases left between them. Germline values: CDR1 ENHRY, CDR2 SYGVKD. The CDR3 sequence is CAISERLGAFF. CDR3 nucleotides: TGTGCCATCAGTGAGCGGCTGGGCGCTTTCTTT.

The chain is built from TRBV7-8 and TRBJ2-7; D remains unclear. Deletions cut 2 bases from V and 4 bases from J, with 9 bases between. Germline values: CDR1 SGHVS, CDR2 FQNEAQ. The CDR3 runs 13 residues. CDR3: CASSLLGSYEQYF. The CDR3 DNA reads as TGTGCCAGCAGCTTATTGGGTTCATACGAGCAGTACTTC.

The CDR3 protein is CASSSGFGGYQPQHF. The CDR3 bases are TGTGCCAGCAGTTCTGGTTTTGGGGGCTATCAGCCCCAGCATTTT. This rearrangement joins TRBV6-2 or TRBV6-3 to TRBJ1-5; D is possibly TRBD1 (6 bases). The V gene lost 4 bases and the J gene lost 5 bases, with 15 bases spanning the gap. Germline V CDR1 and CDR2: MNHEY, SVGEGT. There are 15 residues in the CDR3.

The chain links TRBV27 to TRBJ2-5; either TRBD1 or TRBD2 may supply D (6 bases each). The CDR3 extends over 15 amino acids. Trimming removed 6 bases from V and 7 bases from J, with 21 bases in between. CDR1 is MNHEY and CDR2 is SMNVEV in the germline V gene (reference sequence). The CDR3 reads CASSTFFGGRATQYF. CDR3 nucleotide sequence: TGTGCCAGCAGCACATTTTTTGGGGGGCGGGCGACCCAGTACTTC.

The chain joins TRBV5-5 to TRBJ1-4; D is undetermined. The germline gives CDR1 SGHKS, CDR2 YYEKEE (reference sequence). This CDR3 comprises 16 residues. The ends were cut back, 2 bases at V and 8 bases at J, with 19 bases in the middle. As DNA, the CDR3 is TGTGCCAGCAGCTTAGATCCACAGCCTCTGGGGGAAAAACTGTTTTTT. It specifies CASSLDPQPLGEKLFF.

The rearrangement joins TRBV12-3 or TRBV12-4 to TRBJ2-4; possible D gene TRBD2, 5 bases. V was pared by 6 bases and J by 5 bases, with 11 bases between. The CDR3 runs to 13 residues. Written as DNA, the CDR3 is TGTGCCAGCAGCCCCGTGAGGGAAAACATTCAGTACTTC. This gives the protein CASSPVRENIQYF.

The chain employs TRBV7-9 and TRBJ2-7; D is unclear. Trimming removed 8 bases at V and 5 bases at J, with 16 bases between. Germline V gene sequence: CDR1 SEHNR, CDR2 FQNEAQ (reference sequence). This CDR3 contains 13 residues. The CDR3 DNA reads as TGTGCCAGCGTGATCGGCTCGCTCGACGAGCAGTACTTC. It yields the protein CASVIGSLDEQYF.

The J gene is TRBJ1-6, the V gene TRBV4-1; 8 positions agree with TRBD1. Germline V lookup: CDR1 MGHRA, CDR2 YSYEKL. This CDR3 spans 19 amino acids. The V and J ends lost 0 bases and 2 bases, in that order; junction bases with no gene match: 9. The CDR3 DNA reads TGCGCCAGCAGCCAAGATGAGACAGGGGTTAGTGCCTATAATTCACCCCTCCACTTT. Its translation is CASSQDETGVSAYNSPLHF.

V is TRBV11-2 and J is TRBJ2-1, with D unresolved. This CDR3 is built from 13 residues. Trimming took 2 bases from V and 5 from J, leaving 7 bases between them. The germline CDR1 and CDR2 sequences are SGHAT and FQNNGV. The CDR3 region is CASSLLTDNEQFF. CDR3 DNA sequence: TGTGCCAGCAGCTTACTGACCGACAATGAGCAGTTCTTC.

The chain has TRBV7-9 and TRBJ1-2; D uncertain. The germline CDR1 and CDR2 sequences are SEHNR and FQNEAQ (reference sequence). CDR3 length: 13 residues. V was shortened by 1 base and J by 7 bases, with 10 bases between the two germline ends. The CDR3 region has the DNA TGTGCCAGCAGCTTAGATTTATATGGTGGCTACACCTTC. It codes for CASSLDLYGGYTF.

This chain joins TRBV9 and TRBJ2-7; 8 nucleotides match TRBD2. This CDR3 spans 15 amino acids. Germline assignment: CDR1 SGDLS and CDR2 YYNGEE. J lost 6 bases, V lost 1 base, and 9 bases had no gene match. CDR3 DNA: TGTGCCAGCAGCGTACTTAGCGGGGATGGTGGCGAGCAGTACTTC. It specifies CASSVLSGDGGEQYF. Based on the CDR3 plus reference TRBV9 and TRBJ2-7, the full variable domain is DSGVTQTPKHLITATGQRVTLRCSPRSGDLSVYWYQQSLDQGLQFLIQYYNGEERAKGNILERFSAQQFPDLHSELNLSSLELGDSALYFCASSVLSGDGGEQYFGPGTRLTVT.

The chain couples TRBV27 to TRBJ1-4; D not certain. The CDR3 contains 14 residues. Germline lookup yields CDR1 MNHEY and CDR2 SMNVEV (reference sequence). Between the trimmed V and J ends, which lost 1 base and 8 bases, there was a span of 11 bases. The CDR3 reads CASSLFGDSEKLFF. In DNA, the CDR3 is TGTGCCAGCAGTTTATTTGGGGATAGCGAAAAACTGTTTTTT.

CDR3 coding DNA: TGTGCCAGCAGTCGCTTGGGACAGGGTATTGGCTACACCTTC. This sequence encodes CASSRLGQGIGYTF. This chain joins TRBV6-5 and TRBJ1-2; TRBD1 matches 9 bases. The CDR3 length is 14 residues. J gave up 7 bases and V 5 bases, and 8 bases lay outside the gene matches. Germline loops: CDR1 MNHEY, CDR2 SVGAGI.

V gene TRBV5-4 combines with J gene TRBJ2-5; tentative D call: TRBD2 (6 bases). Germline V lookup: CDR1 SGHNT, CDR2 YYREEE (reference sequence). The CDR3 spans 14 residues. The ends were cut back, 1 base at V and 1 base at J, with 8 bases in the middle. The CDR3 nucleotides are TGTGCCAGCAGCTTGTTGGGGGGCCAAGAGACCCAGTACTTC. Translated: CASSLLGGQETQYF.

This clone has just one count. The chain recombines TRBV9 with TRBJ2-2; a possible D gene is TRBD2 (5 bases). This CDR3 region has 16 residues. Trimming shortened V by 0 bases and J by 1 base, and 10 bases separated the two germline ends. The germline V gene has CDR1 SGDLS and CDR2 YYNGEE. As DNA, the CDR3 is TGTGCCAGCAGCGTAGAGCTGGCGGGGAACACCGGGGAGCTGTTTTTT. It translates to CASSVELAGNTGELFF.

This sequence joins TRBV11-3 and TRBJ1-2, with D perhaps matching TRBD1 (6 bases). V was pared by 4 bases and J by 6 bases, with 15 bases between. This CDR3 is built from 14 residues. The germline gives CDR1 SGHNT, CDR2 YENEEA. CDR3 amino acids: CASSSPKGGNGYTF. CDR3 in DNA: TGTGCCAGCAGCTCCCCCAAAGGGGGGAATGGCTACACCTTC.

This clone occurred once. The V gene is TRBV6-5, the J gene TRBJ2-3; D tentatively fits TRBD1 or TRBD2 (5 bases each). Germline V gene lookup returns CDR1 MNHEY and CDR2 SVGAGI. The V end was cut by 7 bases, the J end by 2 bases, with 16 bases between. This CDR3 spans 15 amino acids. The CDR3 is CASTPPGRHTDTQYF. For the CDR3, the DNA is TGTGCCAGCACTCCCCCGGGACGGCACACAGATACGCAGTATTTT.

The CDR3 DNA is TGCAGCGTTGGGGACCTGGCCCAGCCCCAGCATTTT. It specifies CSVGDLAQPQHF. The rearrangement uses TRBV29-1 and TRBJ1-5; D may be TRBD1 (5 bases). The CDR3 has 12 residues. Trimming shortened V by 4 bases and J by 7 bases, and 11 bases separated the two germline ends. Germline CDR1 is SQVTM and CDR2 is ANQGSEA.

The chain links TRBV4-3 to TRBJ1-1; no reliable D call. From germline, CDR1 is LGHNA and CDR2 YSLEER. The CDR3 has 13 amino acids. V dropped 1 base and J dropped 4 bases, with 7 bases sitting between them. The CDR3 region is CASSQGWGTEAFF. CDR3 DNA sequence: TGCGCCAGCAGCCAAGGATGGGGCACTGAAGCTTTCTTT.